These 22 T cell receptor beta chains share one sample of origin, sequenced in a study of blood T cell repertoires in COVID-19. The data were produced by immunoSEQ multiplex PCR, yet TCRdb's version contains in-frame clones alone and is incomplete. Of roughly 150,000 clones listed, 80% to 90% are singletons. The sequenced material came from peripheral blood. All receptors come from a woman older than 75 with acute or convalescent COVID-19.

The sample holds one count of this clone. CDR3 sequence (DNA): TGTGCCAGCAGCTTAGGGGTGAGGGTAGGGCTGCGCTCCTACGAGCAGTACTTC. Protein sequence: CASSLGVRVGLRSYEQYF. The V gene is TRBV7-6, the J gene TRBJ2-7; tentatively, D is TRBD2 (5 bases). CDR1 SGHVS and CDR2 FNYEAQ come from the germline V gene. V was cut by 1 base and J by 0 bases, with 19 bases left in between. The CDR3 length is 18 residues.

The chain carries TRBV7-8 and TRBJ2-5; D might be TRBD1 (5 bases). From germline, CDR1 is SGHVS and CDR2 FQNEAQ. CDR3 length equals 15 residues. V was trimmed by 5 bases and J by 5 bases, leaving 18 bases between them. DNA for the CDR3: TGTGCCAGCAGCCTATGGGCCACCCGACAGGAGACCCAGTACTTC. Its protein product is CASSLWATRQETQYF.

Only a few counts were recorded for this clone. The genes are TRBV4-3 and TRBJ2-7; D call uncertain. This CDR3 region has 13 residues. The ends were cut back, 3 bases at V and 5 bases at J, with 11 bases in the middle. Germline lookup yields CDR1 LGHNA and CDR2 YSLEER. As DNA, the CDR3 is TGCGCCAGCAGCCACTATACAGCTGACGAGCAGTACTTC. Encoded protein: CASSHYTADEQYF.

This chain links TRBV4-2 with TRBJ2-3; TRBD2 aligns across 7 bases. The J segment lost 9 bases and the V segment lost 0 bases, leaving 9 bases of the junction unmatched. Germline CDR1 is LGHNA and CDR2 is YNFKEQ. The CDR3 sequence is 15 residues long. The DNA of the CDR3 is TGTGCCAGCAGCCAAGAGGGCAGGGAGGGCTGGACGCAGTATTTT. Translation: CASSQEGREGWTQYF.

The chain has TRBV27 and TRBJ1-5; D ambiguous. CDR3 length: 14 amino acids. Trimming cost V 0 bases and J 7 bases, with 10 bases left between them. Germline-derived CDR1 and CDR2 are MNHEY and SMNVEV (reference sequence). CDR3 bases: TGTGCCAGCAGTTTATCGGGTGACAACCAGCCCCAGCATTTT. Its protein is CASSLSGDNQPQHF.

Written as DNA, the CDR3 is TGCGCCAGCAGCTTGGGACGGACAGGGAACTACGAGCAGTACTTC. Its translation is CASSLGRTGNYEQYF. V is TRBV5-1 and J is TRBJ2-7; 8 bases line up with TRBD1. Trimming cost V 0 bases and J 3 bases; bases outside gene matches: 5. There are 15 residues in the CDR3. The germline gives CDR1 SGHRS, CDR2 YFSETQ.

This clone appeared a single time. The rearrangement joins TRBV11-2 to TRBJ2-2; D uncertain. Per the germline V gene, CDR1 is SGHAT and CDR2 is FQNNGV. V gave up 3 bases and J gave up 7 bases, with 6 bases separating them. The CDR3 is made up of 12 amino acids. CDR3 protein: CASSFEYGELFF. The CDR3 DNA reads as TGTGCCAGCAGCTTCGAGTACGGGGAGCTGTTTTTT.

The CDR3 loop reads CASSIVMVAGGGNEQFF. The CDR3 coding sequence is TGTGCCAGCAGTATTGTGATGGTGGCGGGGGGCGGCAATGAGCAGTTCTTC. This chain links TRBV7-2 with TRBJ2-1; 8 bases fit TRBD2. Losses at the gene ends were 6 bases for V and 6 bases for J; bases not matched to a gene: 16. CDR3 size: 17 residues. Germline assignment: CDR1 SGHTA and CDR2 FQGNSA.

The chain combines TRBV3-1 (or the pseudogene TRBV3-2) with TRBJ1-5; 7 bases are a match to TRBD1. V shed 1 base, J shed 0 bases, and the junction held 0 bases outside the gene matches. CDR3 length: 15 residues. From germline, CDR1 is LGHDT and CDR2 YNNKEL (reference sequence). DNA for the CDR3: TGTGCCAGCAGCCAAGGACAGGGTAGCAATCAGCCCCAGCATTTT. Translation: CASSQGQGSNQPQHF.

This CDR3 reads CASSYSTQGAIGGYTF. CDR3 in DNA: TGTGCCAGCAGTTACTCAACTCAGGGGGCAATTGGTGGCTACACCTTC. The chain links TRBV6-5 to TRBJ1-2, with 8 bases that match TRBD1. From germline, CDR1 is MNHEY and CDR2 SVGAGI. The CDR3 totals 16 residues. With 0 bases clipped from V and 7 bases from J, the junction kept 10 bases outside the gene matches.

The V gene is TRBV28, the J gene TRBJ2-1, with D possibly being TRBD2 (6 bases). The length of the CDR3 is 12 residues. Germline V gene sequence: CDR1 MDHEN, CDR2 SYDVKM. Trimming removed 5 bases from V and 9 bases from J, with 11 bases in between. This chain's CDR3 is CASSPLASEQFF. CDR3 bases: TGTGCCAGCAGTCCTCTAGCGAGTGAGCAGTTCTTC.

The V and J genes are TRBV7-6 and TRBJ2-5; TRBD2 matches 7 bases. The CDR3 is 15 residues long. With 4 bases clipped from V and 5 bases from J, the junction kept 10 bases outside the gene matches. The germline gives CDR1 SGHVS, CDR2 FNYEAQ. CDR3 protein: CASSSSTSPGETQYF. CDR3 coding DNA: TGTGCCAGCAGCTCTTCGACTAGCCCTGGCGAGACCCAGTACTTC.

The chain recombines TRBV6-1 with TRBJ2-3; 8 bases line up with TRBD2. Germline values: CDR1 MNHNS, CDR2 SASEGT. This CDR3 contains 17 residues. With 3 bases clipped from V and 4 bases from J, the junction kept 12 bases outside the gene matches. The CDR3 spells CASSDSPSGSGADTQYF. Here the CDR3 DNA reads TGTGCCAGCAGTGATAGCCCCAGCGGGAGCGGAGCAGATACGCAGTATTTT.

The CDR3: CASSLGDRVPSGANVLTF. The CDR3 coding sequence is TGTGCCAGCAGCTTGGGGGACAGGGTGCCCTCTGGGGCCAACGTCCTGACTTTC. J is TRBJ2-6 and V is TRBV5-6; 9 bases agree with TRBD1. The germline V gene has CDR1 SGHDT and CDR2 YYEEEE. Trimming cost V 0 bases and J 0 bases; bases outside gene matches: 4. The CDR3 spans 18 residues.

The rearrangement joins TRBV28 to TRBJ2-7; TRBD1 agrees at 9 bases. The CDR3 is 13 amino acids. Unmatched junction bases numbered 2, after V lost 2 bases and J lost 6 bases. Germline V CDR1 and CDR2: MDHEN, SYDVKM. CDR3 region: CASSLDRGGEQYF. The CDR3 DNA sequence: TGTGCCAGCAGTTTAGACAGGGGGGGCGAGCAGTACTTC.

This clone came up a few times. The chain is built from TRBV27 and TRBJ1-6; maybe TRBD1 (6 bases). Germline CDR1 MNHEY, CDR2 SMNVEV (reference sequence). Trimming took 6 bases from V and 7 from J, leaving 13 bases between them. CDR3 length: 14 residues. The CDR3 here is CASRITGSNSPLHF. CDR3 bases: TGTGCCAGCAGGATTACAGGGAGCAATTCACCCCTCCACTTT.

The V gene is TRBV6-2 or TRBV6-3, the J gene TRBJ1-4, with D maybe TRBD1 (5 bases). The CDR3 loop spans 15 amino acids. Germline CDR1 is MNHEY and CDR2 is SVGEGT. V lost 5 bases and J lost 5, with 15 bases in between. The CDR3 coding sequence is TGTGCCAGCAGTGCTCACAGGACAAGGAATGAAAAACTGTTTTTT. Amino acid sequence: CASSAHRTRNEKLFF.

The chain joins TRBV7-2 to TRBJ2-7; D not resolved. The CDR3 loop spans 13 amino acids. Trimming removed 5 bases at V and 0 bases at J, with 8 bases between. Germline CDR1 SGHTA, CDR2 FQGNSA. In DNA form, the CDR3 reads TGTGCCAGCAGCGTTGCAGGCTCCTACGAGCAGTACTTC. It codes for CASSVAGSYEQYF.

The chain uses TRBV28 and TRBJ1-1, with D perhaps TRBD1 (6 bases). This CDR3 has 16 amino acids. Germline CDR1 is MDHEN and CDR2 is SYDVKM. Trimming removed 5 bases from V and 5 bases from J, with 21 bases in between. The CDR3 DNA reads TGTGCCAGCAGTCCCGCTCAGGGGTTCAGAGGGACTGAAGCTTTCTTT. It encodes CASSPAQGFRGTEAFF.

This chain joins TRBV12-3 or TRBV12-4 and TRBJ1-2, with D unresolved. The CDR3 runs to 12 residues. The ends were cut back, 6 bases at V and 0 bases at J, with 5 bases in the middle. CDR3: CASSQSNYGYTF. The CDR3 DNA sequence: TGTGCCAGCAGCCAATCTAACTATGGCTACACCTTC.

This sequence joins TRBV19 and TRBJ1-6; 7 bases line up with TRBD1. The CDR3 length is 17 residues. In germline, CDR1 is LNHDA, CDR2 SQIVND (reference sequence). Trimming cost V 5 bases and J 0 bases; bases outside gene matches: 7. The CDR3 is CASSRQGGSSYNSPLHF. DNA of the CDR3: TGTGCCAGTAGTCGACAGGGAGGTAGCTCCTATAATTCACCCCTCCACTTT.

With respect to this clone: The same CDR3 is also encoded by other DNA sequences in this sample. V and J are TRBV12-3 or TRBV12-4 and TRBJ1-2, with 9 bases aligning to TRBD1. CDR3 size: 13 residues. J lost 8 bases, V lost 1 base, and 2 bases had no gene match. In DNA, the CDR3 is TGTGCCAGCAGTTTAGGACAGGGGGGCGGCTACACCTTC. Translation gives CASSLGQGGGYTF.